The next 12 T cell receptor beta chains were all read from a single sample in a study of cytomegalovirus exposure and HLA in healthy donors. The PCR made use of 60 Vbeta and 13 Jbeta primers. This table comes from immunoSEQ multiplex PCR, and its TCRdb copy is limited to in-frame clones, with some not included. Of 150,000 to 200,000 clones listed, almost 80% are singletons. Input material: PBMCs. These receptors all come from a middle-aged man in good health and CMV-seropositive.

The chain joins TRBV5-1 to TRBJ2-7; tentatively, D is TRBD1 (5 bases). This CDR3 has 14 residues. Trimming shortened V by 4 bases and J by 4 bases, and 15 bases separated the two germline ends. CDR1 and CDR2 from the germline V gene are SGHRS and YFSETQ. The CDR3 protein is CASSPGRQKYEQYF. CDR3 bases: TGCGCCAGCAGCCCTGGGCGACAGAAGTACGAGCAGTACTTC.

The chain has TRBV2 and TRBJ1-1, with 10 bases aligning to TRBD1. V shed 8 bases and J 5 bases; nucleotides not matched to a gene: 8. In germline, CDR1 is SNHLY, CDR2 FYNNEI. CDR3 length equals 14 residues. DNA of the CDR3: TGTGCCAGCTCAAGACAGGGGGCGCGTACTGAAGCTTTCTTT. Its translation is CASSRQGARTEAFF.

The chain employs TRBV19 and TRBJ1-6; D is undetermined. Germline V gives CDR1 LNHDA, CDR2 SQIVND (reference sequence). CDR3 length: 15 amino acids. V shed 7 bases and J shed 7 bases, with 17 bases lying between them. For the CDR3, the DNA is TGTGCCAGTAAACGATCCGGGGTAGTCAATTCACCCCTCCACTTT. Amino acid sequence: CASKRSGVVNSPLHF.

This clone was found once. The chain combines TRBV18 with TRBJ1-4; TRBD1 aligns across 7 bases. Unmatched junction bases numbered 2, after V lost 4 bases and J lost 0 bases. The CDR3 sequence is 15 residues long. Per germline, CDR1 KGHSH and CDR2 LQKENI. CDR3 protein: CASSRGTATNEKLFF. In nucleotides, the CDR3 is TGTGCCAGCTCACGGGGGACAGCAACTAATGAAAAACTGTTTTTT.

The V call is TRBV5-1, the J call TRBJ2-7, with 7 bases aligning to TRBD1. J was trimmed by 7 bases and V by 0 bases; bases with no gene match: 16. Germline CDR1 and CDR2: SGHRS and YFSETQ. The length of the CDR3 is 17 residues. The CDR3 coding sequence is TGCGCCAGCAGCTTGGGGGCTGAGGAGTGGGACAGAAGGGAGCAGTACGTC. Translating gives CASSLGAEEWDRREQYV.

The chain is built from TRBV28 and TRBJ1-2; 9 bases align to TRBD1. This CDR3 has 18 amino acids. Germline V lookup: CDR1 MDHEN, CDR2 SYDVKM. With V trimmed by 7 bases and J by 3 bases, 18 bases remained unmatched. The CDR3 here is CASTVLGTGTNLYYGYTF. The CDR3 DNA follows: TGTGCCAGCACCGTCCTTGGGACAGGGACCAACCTTTACTATGGCTACACCTTC.

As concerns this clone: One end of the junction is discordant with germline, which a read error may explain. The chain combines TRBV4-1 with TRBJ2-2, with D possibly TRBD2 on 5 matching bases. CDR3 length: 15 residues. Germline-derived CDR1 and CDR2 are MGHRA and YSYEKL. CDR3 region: CASSQVSGNPGELFF. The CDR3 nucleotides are TGCGCCAGCAGCCAAGTTTCCGGGAACCCCGGGGAGCTGTTTTTT.

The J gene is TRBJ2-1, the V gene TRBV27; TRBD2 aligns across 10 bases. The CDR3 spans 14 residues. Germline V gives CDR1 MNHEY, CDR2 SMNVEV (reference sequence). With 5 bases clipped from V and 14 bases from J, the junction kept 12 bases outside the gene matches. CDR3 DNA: TGTGCCAGCAGTGCCCTAGCGGGGGTAAGGAAGGAGTTCTTC. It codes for CASSALAGVRKEFF.

The CDR3 bases are TGTGCCAGTAGTGACACAGGGTGGGACACTGAAGCTTTCTTT. Translation: CASSDTGWDTEAFF. V usage is TRBV19 and J usage is TRBJ1-1; TRBD1 is a possible D gene (6 bases). The CDR3 length is 14 residues. Trimming left V 5 bases short and J 3 bases short, with 13 bases between. The germline V gene has CDR1 LNHDA and CDR2 SQIVND (reference sequence). The whole variable domain, filled in from reference TRBV19 and TRBJ1-1, reads DGGITQSPKYLFRKEGQNVTLSCEQNLNHDAMYWYRQDPGQGLRLIYYSQIVNDFQKGDIAEGYSVSREKKESFPLTVTSAQKNPTAFYLCASSDTGWDTEAFFGQGTRLTVV.

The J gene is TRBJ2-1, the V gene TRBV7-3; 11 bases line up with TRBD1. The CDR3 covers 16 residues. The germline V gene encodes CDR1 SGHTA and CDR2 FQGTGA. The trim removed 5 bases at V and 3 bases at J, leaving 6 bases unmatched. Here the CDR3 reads CASSEAGTGGYNEQFF. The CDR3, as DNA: TGTGCCAGCAGCGAGGCCGGGACAGGGGGCTACAATGAGCAGTTCTTC.

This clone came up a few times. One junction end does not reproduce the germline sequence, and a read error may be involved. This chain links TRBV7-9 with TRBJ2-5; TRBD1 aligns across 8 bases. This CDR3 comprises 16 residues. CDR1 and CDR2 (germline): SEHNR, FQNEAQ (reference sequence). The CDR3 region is CSSSLGGGTGKETQYF. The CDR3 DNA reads TGTTCCAGCAGCTTAGGAGGGGGGACAGGTAAAGAGACCCAGTACTTC.

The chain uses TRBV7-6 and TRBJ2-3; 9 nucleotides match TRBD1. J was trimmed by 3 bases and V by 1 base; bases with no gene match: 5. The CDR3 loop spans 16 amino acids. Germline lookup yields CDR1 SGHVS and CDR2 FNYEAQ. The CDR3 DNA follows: TGTGCCAGCAGCTTAGGACAGGGGGAAAGGACAGATACGCAGTATTTT. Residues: CASSLGQGERTDTQYF.